The sequence of this T cell receptor (beta chain) was determined in a study of cytomegalovirus exposure and HLA in healthy donors. Study observations and caveats: The authors listed 164 TCR beta chains as cytomegalovirus-associated. Reportedly, cytomegalovirus status was diagnosed with high sensitivity and specificity.

Per the germline V gene, CDR1 is SGHTA and CDR2 is FQGNSA. After removal of 1 base from V and 5 bases from J, the junction contained 10 bases not matched to a gene. This CDR3 has 17 amino acids. For this clone: No antigen is known for it.

Researchers ran the PCR with 60 Vbeta and 13 Jbeta primers. The table came from immunoSEQ multiplex PCR; TCRdb's copy has only in-frame clones and leaves some out. The sample holds approximately 99,000 clones, roughly 73% seen once. The sample taken for sequencing was PBMCs. This receptor was taken from a man aged 35-49 years in good health and CMV-seronegative. This chain connects TRBV7-2 to TRBJ1-5; TRBD1 matches at 8 bases. CDR3: CASSLGLSAGGYQPQHF. The CDR3 bases are TGTGCCAGCAGCTTAGGACTCTCGGCAGGGGGCTATCAGCCCCAGCATTTT. Based on the CDR3 plus reference TRBV7-2 and TRBJ1-5, the full variable domain is GAGVSQSPSNKVTEKGKDVELRCDPISGHTALYWYRQSLGQGLEFLIYFQGNSAPDKSGLPSDRFSAERTGGSVSTLTIQRTQQEDSAVYLCASSLGLSAGGYQPQHFGDGTRLSIL.